One sample yielded the 16 T cell receptor beta chains listed below, sequenced in a study of blood T cell repertoires in COVID-19. Clones were sequenced by immunoSEQ multiplex PCR, and TCRdb holds only the in-frame ones, with some missing. The table shows approximately 280,000 clones, with around 88% occurring only once. The specimen sequenced was peripheral blood. These receptors were collected from a woman between 25 and 40 years old who had recovered from COVID-19.

Notes on this clone: The sample has other DNA sequences that encode this CDR3 too. This chain connects TRBV6-5 to TRBJ1-1; TRBD1 is a possible D gene (5 bases). CDR3 length: 13 amino acids. The germline CDR1 and CDR2 sequences are MNHEY and SVGAGI. Trimming pared 6 bases from V and 5 bases from J, leaving 13 bases between. The CDR3 region has the DNA TGTGCCAGCAGCCGCCAGGGAGGAACTGAAGCTTTCTTT. It is translated as CASSRQGGTEAFF.

The J gene is TRBJ1-1, the V gene TRBV5-5; unclear D gene. The V gene's germline CDR1 is SGHKS and CDR2 YYEKEE (reference sequence). CDR3 length: 15 residues. The V and J ends lost 4 bases and 1 base respectively, with 14 bases between them. DNA for the CDR3: TGTGCCAGCAGCCCCGCGAGGGAGCGGAACACTGAAGCTTTCTTT. Its protein is CASSPARERNTEAFF.

This chain uses TRBV5-6 with TRBJ1-3, with 8 nucleotides matching TRBD2. Judging by the DNA end, TRBJ2-2 fits better; the J call may be wrong. This CDR3 has 16 residues. CDR1 SGHDT and CDR2 YYEEEE come from the germline V gene. Written as DNA, the CDR3 is TGTGCCAGCACCCGACCGAGCGGGGGAAACACCGGGGAGCTGTTTTTT. Translating gives CASTRPSGGNTGELFF.

This clone has just a few counts. The chain is built from TRBV19 and TRBJ2-1; 9 bases match TRBD2. The CDR3 spans 13 residues. The trim removed 4 bases at V and 6 bases at J, leaving 1 base unmatched. CDR1 and CDR2 from the germline V gene are LNHDA and SQIVND (reference sequence). DNA for the CDR3: TGTGCCAGTAGTAGCGGGAGGGCCAATGAGCAGTTCTTC. This gives the protein CASSSGRANEQFF.

The chain employs TRBV28 and TRBJ2-1, with 8 bases that match TRBD2. Germline assignment: CDR1 MDHEN and CDR2 SYDVKM. V dropped 7 bases and J dropped 5; count of bases not matched to a gene: 10. This CDR3 region has 15 residues. DNA of the CDR3: TGTGCCAGCAACCCCTCGGGAGGGCCGGACAATGAGCAGTTCTTC. Its translation is CASNPSGGPDNEQFF. Looking up the rest from reference TRBV28 and TRBJ2-1 gives the full variable domain: DVKVTQSSRYLVKRTGEKVFLECVQDMDHENMFWYRQDPGLGLRLIYFSYDVKMKEKGDIPEGYSVSREKKERFSLILESASTNQTSMYLCASNPSGGPDNEQFFGPGTRLTVL.

The V call is TRBV11-2, the J call TRBJ2-1, with 9 bases fitting TRBD1. Germline V gene lookup returns CDR1 SGHAT and CDR2 FQNNGV. Trimming cost V 5 bases and J 6 bases; bases outside gene matches: 8. The CDR3 loop spans 15 amino acids. Here the CDR3 reads CASSVTGGFSNEQFF. Here the CDR3 DNA reads TGTGCCAGCAGCGTAACAGGGGGCTTTTCCAATGAGCAGTTCTTC.

V usage is TRBV18 and J usage is TRBJ2-1; possible D gene TRBD1, 5 bases. The CDR3 runs 14 residues. From germline, CDR1 is KGHSH and CDR2 LQKENI. Between the trimmed V and J ends, which lost 4 bases and 4 bases, there was a span of 11 bases. The CDR3 spells CASSQKTEYNEQFF. The CDR3 nucleotides read TGTGCCAGCTCACAGAAGACAGAATACAATGAGCAGTTCTTC. Complete variable domain (other parts from reference TRBV18 and TRBJ2-1): NAGVMQNPRHLVRRRGQEARLRCSPMKGHSHVYWYRQLPEEGLKFMVYLQKENIIDESGMPKERFSAEFPKEGPSILRIQQVVRGDSAAYFCASSQKTEYNEQFFGPGTRLTVL.

The V call is TRBV5-1, the J call TRBJ2-5; 14 nucleotides agree with TRBD2. V lost 4 bases to trimming and J lost 5 bases; unmatched junction nucleotides: 7. This CDR3 has 16 amino acids. Germline CDR1 is SGHRS and CDR2 is YFSETQ. The CDR3 region has the DNA TGCGCCAGCAGCCTGACTAGCGGGGGGGCCGGGGAGACCCAGTACTTC. Translation gives CASSLTSGGAGETQYF.

The chain combines TRBV6-1 with TRBJ2-2; D call uncertain. Trimming cost V 2 bases and J 2 bases, with 9 bases left between them. Germline CDR1 reads MNHNS; CDR2 reads SASEGT. The CDR3 is 15 residues long. The CDR3 reads CASSEFSPNTGELFF. In nucleotides, the CDR3 is TGTGCCAGCAGTGAATTCTCCCCTAACACCGGGGAGCTGTTTTTT.

This chain links TRBV29-1 with TRBJ2-1; 8 nucleotides agree with TRBD1. The CDR3 is 14 residues long. The J segment lost 3 bases and the V segment lost 1 base, leaving 2 bases of the junction unmatched. The germline CDR1 and CDR2 sequences are SQVTM and ANQGSEA. CDR3 region: CSVEGTGRYNEQFF. CDR3 bases: TGCAGCGTTGAAGGGACAGGGCGCTACAATGAGCAGTTCTTC.

V usage is TRBV2 and J usage is TRBJ1-1; D is perhaps TRBD1 (6 bases). V was trimmed by 7 bases and J by 2 bases, leaving 14 bases between them. CDR1 is SNHLY and CDR2 is FYNNEI in the germline V gene. CDR3 length: 14 amino acids. CDR3 region: CASTPDRRNTEAFF. The CDR3 coding sequence is TGTGCCAGCACTCCGGACAGAAGAAACACTGAAGCTTTCTTT.

V is TRBV5-4 and J is TRBJ2-2; 12 positions match TRBD2. CDR1 and CDR2 from the germline V gene are SGHNT and YYREEE (reference sequence). The junction had 4 bases not matched to a gene; V was cut back by 4 bases and J by 3 bases. The CDR3 contains 16 residues. CDR3 nucleotide sequence: TGTGCCAGCAGCAAAGGGACTAGCGGGTACACCGGGGAGCTGTTTTTT. Its protein product is CASSKGTSGYTGELFF.

This sequence joins TRBV5-6 and TRBJ1-2, with a weak D call TRBD1 (6 bases). V lost 3 bases, J lost 4 bases, and 16 bases lay in between. CDR1 SGHDT and CDR2 YYEEEE come from the germline V gene. The CDR3 extends over 15 amino acids. CDR3 sequence (DNA): TGTGCCAGCAGCTCTCGAGTGGGGGCCGGCTATGGCTACACCTTC. Protein sequence: CASSSRVGAGYGYTF. The full variable domain, completed using reference TRBV5-6 and TRBJ1-2, is DAGVTQSPTHLIKTRGQQVTLRCSPKSGHDTVSWYQQALGQGPQFIFQYYEEEERQRGNFPDRFSGHQFPNYSSELNVNALLLGDSALYLCASSSRVGAGYGYTFGSGTRLTVV.

V gene TRBV5-1 combines with J gene TRBJ2-7, with 8 bases fitting TRBD1. Germline CDR1 SGHRS, CDR2 YFSETQ. The CDR3 runs to 16 residues. The junction had 9 bases not matched to a gene; V was cut back by 1 base and J by 3 bases. The CDR3 nucleotides are TGCGCCAGCAGCTTGAACACCGGGACAGGAATCTACGAGCAGTACTTC. Its protein product is CASSLNTGTGIYEQYF.

This sequence joins TRBV18 and TRBJ2-6; the match to TRBD1 covers 10 bases. V gave up 5 bases and J gave up 1 base; unmatched junction bases: 8. From germline, CDR1 is KGHSH and CDR2 LQKENI. CDR3 length: 18 amino acids. CDR3 nucleotide sequence: TGTGCCAGCTCAATCCGGGACAGGGGATTTTCTGGGGCCAACGTCCTGACTTTC. It translates to CASSIRDRGFSGANVLTF.

The gene calls are TRBV29-1 and TRBJ2-3, with D maybe TRBD2 (6 bases). V lost 4 bases and J lost 3, with 14 bases in between. The CDR3 is 14 amino acids. Germline CDR1 and CDR2: SQVTM and ANQGSEA. CDR3 region: CSVGGLLVTDTQYF. Here the CDR3 DNA reads TGCAGCGTTGGGGGACTTCTGGTAACAGATACGCAGTATTTT.